Listed below are T cell receptor beta chains from one sample, sequenced in a study of CD8 T cells in ankylosing spondylitis. TCRdb passed the 5' RACE reads through MiXCR, listing each CDR3 protein once. The data contain about 540,000 distinct CDR3 sequences, roughly 13% of them singletons. Sequences were obtained from blood, either unsorted or a sorted T cell fraction (not recorded which). Every receptor here comes from a male donor with ankylosing spondylitis. Each CDR3 is given with its conserved first and last residue. D genes are given only for firm matches. Where a row states a size, it is once, few, many or the class of an expanded clone; other rows omit it.

j_gene,d_gene,v_gene,abundance,len,CDR3aa,CDR3nt
TRBJ1-5,.,TRBV28,few,13,CASTRGGNQPQHF,TGTGCCAGCACGAGGGGGGGCAATCAGCCCCAGCATTTT
TRBJ2-2,.,TRBV12-3/TRBV12-4,few,15,CASSFHGPSTGELFF,TGTGCCAGCAGTTTCCACGGACCGAGCACCGGGGAGCTGTTTTTT
TRBJ2-2,TRBD1,TRBV12-5,.,18,CASGFAGTGTLGTGELFF,TGTGCTAGTGGTTTCGCCGGGACAGGGACCTTGGGCACCGGGGAGCTGTTTTTT
TRBJ2-1,TRBD1,TRBV5-1,.,16,CASSLAVGQGFNEQFF,TGCGCCAGCAGCTTGGCCGTGGGACAGGGGTTCAATGAGCAGTTCTTC
TRBJ1-5,TRBD1,TRBV12-3/TRBV12-4,many,13,CASSGQVNQPQHF,TGTGCCAGCAGCGGACAGGTCAATCAGCCCCAGCATTTT
TRBJ1-2,.,TRBV7-2,.,17,CASSFSQGLRGNYGYTF,TGTGCCAGCAGCTTTTCCCAGGGTTTAAGGGGAAACTATGGCTACACCTTC
TRBJ2-1,TRBD2,TRBV20-1,.,14,CSVKLATAYNEQFF,TGCAGTGTCAAACTAGCGACAGCATACAATGAGCAGTTCTTC
TRBJ2-3,TRBD2,TRBV27,few,13,CASSSGTIGAQYF,TGTGCCAGCAGTTCTGGGACTATCGGGGCGCAGTATTTT
TRBJ2-1,TRBD2,TRBV11-2,.,19,CASSPRLAGALSSYNEQFF,TGTGCCAGCAGCCCTAGACTAGCGGGAGCTTTGAGCTCCTACAATGAGCAGTTCTTC
TRBJ2-2,.,TRBV5-1,many,15,CASSQRTANTGELFF,TGCGCCAGCAGCCAGCGGACTGCGAACACCGGGGAGCTGTTTTTT
TRBJ2-3,TRBD2,TRBV28,.,18,CASSSTGTSGSGADTQYF,TGTGCCAGCAGTTCCACCGGGACTAGCGGTAGTGGGGCAGATACGCAGTATTTT
TRBJ2-1,TRBD2,TRBV3-1,.,16,CASSQDGGGTENEQFF,TGTGCCAGCAGCCAAGATGGCGGGGGTACTGAGAATGAGCAGTTCTTC
TRBJ2-7,.,TRBV20-1,.,14,CSARVSGPPYEQYF,TGCAGTGCTAGGGTGAGCGGACCTCCCTACGAGCAGTACTTC
TRBJ2-1,TRBD2,TRBV2,.,13,CASRTSGNNEQFF,TGTGCCAGCAGAACTAGCGGAAACAATGAGCAGTTCTTC
TRBJ2-2,TRBD2,TRBV7-9,few,16,CASSPGTSGAAGELFF,TGTGCCAGCAGCCCCGGGACTAGCGGGGCCGCCGGGGAGCTGTTTTTT
TRBJ2-5,TRBD2,TRBV10-3,.,17,CAISESALKAGEETQYF,TGTGCCATCAGTGAGTCGGCGCTGAAGGCGGGAGAAGAGACCCAGTACTTC
TRBJ1-6,.,TRBV11-2,.,19,CASSLRPNRASSYNSPLHF,TGTGCCAGCAGCTTAAGACCCAACCGGGCCTCCTCCTATAATTCACCCCTCCACTTT
TRBJ1-3,.,TRBV20-1,few,13,CSARVFSGNTIYF,TGCAGTGCTAGAGTGTTCTCTGGAAACACCATATATTTT
TRBJ2-5,TRBD2,TRBV20-1,.,14,CSSPGGGTQETQYF,TGCAGTTCCCCCGGGGGGGGTACTCAAGAGACCCAGTACTTC
TRBJ2-1,TRBD2,TRBV29-1,.,12,CSVPAGAHEQFF,TGCAGCGTTCCAGCGGGAGCTCATGAGCAGTTCTTC
TRBJ2-2,TRBD2,TRBV20-1,many,15,CSARVGRLYTGELFF,TGCAGTGCTAGAGTCGGGAGGCTATACACCGGGGAGCTGTTTTTT
TRBJ1-2,TRBD1,TRBV12-3/TRBV12-4,.,13,CASRPQGARGYTF,TGTGCCAGCAGACCTCAGGGGGCGCGTGGCTACACCTTC
TRBJ2-6,.,TRBV3-1,many,14,CASTRDTSGNVLTF,TGTGCCAGCACTCGCGACACCAGTGGCAACGTCCTGACTTTC
TRBJ2-1,TRBD2,TRBV20-1,.,16,CSARDPSGSSYNEQFF,TGCAGTGCTAGAGATCCTAGCGGGAGCTCCTACAATGAGCAGTTCTTC
TRBJ2-3,TRBD2,TRBV5-1,.,15,CASRTGRAFTDTQYF,TGCGCCAGCAGGACCGGGAGGGCTTTCACAGATACGCAGTATTTT
TRBJ2-3,TRBD1,TRBV7-2,few,16,CASSLGWQGGTDTQYF,TGTGCCAGCAGCTTAGGGTGGCAGGGGGGCACAGATACGCAGTATTTT
TRBJ2-1,.,TRBV5-1,.,17,CASSWAHSGGSYNEQFF,TGCGCCAGCAGCTGGGCCCATAGCGGAGGCTCCTACAATGAGCAGTTCTTC
TRBJ1-3,.,TRBV29-1,few,12,CSVEDLGNTIYF,TGCAGCGTTGAGGACCTCGGAAACACCATATATTTT
TRBJ2-2,TRBD2,TRBV10-3,many,15,CATRDSGSDTGELFF,TGTGCCACCCGGGATAGCGGGTCCGACACCGGGGAGCTGTTTTTT
TRBJ2-5,.,TRBV5-1,few,13,CASSLRSQETQYF,TGCGCCAGCAGCTTACGCAGCCAAGAGACCCAGTACTTC
TRBJ2-6,TRBD2,TRBV11-2,.,16,CASSLRGGSGANVLTF,TGTGCCAGCTCCCTAAGGGGAGGGTCTGGGGCCAACGTCCTGACTTTC
TRBJ2-1,TRBD2,TRBV20-1,many,13,CSARSGAYNEQFF,TGCAGTGCTAGGAGCGGGGCGTACAATGAGCAGTTCTTC
TRBJ1-1,.,TRBV6-6,.,12,CASSYLGAEAFF,TGTGCCAGCAGTTATCTGGGTGCTGAAGCTTTCTTT
TRBJ2-7,.,TRBV15,few,12,CATRGVGNEQYF,TGTGCCACCAGGGGGGTGGGAAACGAGCAGTACTTC
TRBJ2-1,TRBD2,TRBV10-1,.,16,CASSGASGNSHYEQFF,TGCGCCAGCAGTGGGGCTAGCGGGAATTCTCATTATGAGCAGTTCTTC
TRBJ2-3,.,TRBV5-1,few,13,CASSFADTDTQYF,TGCGCCAGCAGCTTTGCGGACACAGATACGCAGTATTTT
TRBJ2-1,.,TRBV3-1,few,15,CASSTREQGKNEQFF,TGTGCCAGCAGCACCCGAGAACAGGGAAAAAATGAGCAGTTCTTC
TRBJ2-1,.,TRBV11-2,.,15,CASSLVGRPHNEQFF,TGTGCCAGCAGCTTAGTAGGGAGGCCTCACAATGAGCAGTTCTTC